This T cell receptor beta chain was sequenced for a study of blood T cell repertoires in COVID-19. The sample holds one count of this clone. Profiling relied on immunoSEQ multiplex PCR, and the TCRdb table lists in-frame clones only, not all of them. The sample has approximately 190,000 clones; roughly 84% are singletons. Clinical history reported by participants formed the basis on which cohorts were assigned. People in the exposed group encountered a COVID-19 case within 2 weeks before entering the study. The CDR3 runs 16 residues. Germline assignment: CDR1 SEHNR and CDR2 FQNEAQ (reference sequence). Trimming cost V 5 bases and J 7 bases; bases outside gene matches: 9.

The clonotype was recovered from a woman aged 25 to 39 who had been exposed to COVID-19. Material: PBMCs or T cells enriched from blood (not recorded which). This chain links TRBV7-9 with TRBJ2-1; TRBD2 matches 12 bases. CDR3 DNA sequence: TGTGCCAGCAGCCCCGGACTAGCGGGGACCTCGAATGAGCAGTTCTTC. Amino acids: CASSPGLAGTSNEQFF.